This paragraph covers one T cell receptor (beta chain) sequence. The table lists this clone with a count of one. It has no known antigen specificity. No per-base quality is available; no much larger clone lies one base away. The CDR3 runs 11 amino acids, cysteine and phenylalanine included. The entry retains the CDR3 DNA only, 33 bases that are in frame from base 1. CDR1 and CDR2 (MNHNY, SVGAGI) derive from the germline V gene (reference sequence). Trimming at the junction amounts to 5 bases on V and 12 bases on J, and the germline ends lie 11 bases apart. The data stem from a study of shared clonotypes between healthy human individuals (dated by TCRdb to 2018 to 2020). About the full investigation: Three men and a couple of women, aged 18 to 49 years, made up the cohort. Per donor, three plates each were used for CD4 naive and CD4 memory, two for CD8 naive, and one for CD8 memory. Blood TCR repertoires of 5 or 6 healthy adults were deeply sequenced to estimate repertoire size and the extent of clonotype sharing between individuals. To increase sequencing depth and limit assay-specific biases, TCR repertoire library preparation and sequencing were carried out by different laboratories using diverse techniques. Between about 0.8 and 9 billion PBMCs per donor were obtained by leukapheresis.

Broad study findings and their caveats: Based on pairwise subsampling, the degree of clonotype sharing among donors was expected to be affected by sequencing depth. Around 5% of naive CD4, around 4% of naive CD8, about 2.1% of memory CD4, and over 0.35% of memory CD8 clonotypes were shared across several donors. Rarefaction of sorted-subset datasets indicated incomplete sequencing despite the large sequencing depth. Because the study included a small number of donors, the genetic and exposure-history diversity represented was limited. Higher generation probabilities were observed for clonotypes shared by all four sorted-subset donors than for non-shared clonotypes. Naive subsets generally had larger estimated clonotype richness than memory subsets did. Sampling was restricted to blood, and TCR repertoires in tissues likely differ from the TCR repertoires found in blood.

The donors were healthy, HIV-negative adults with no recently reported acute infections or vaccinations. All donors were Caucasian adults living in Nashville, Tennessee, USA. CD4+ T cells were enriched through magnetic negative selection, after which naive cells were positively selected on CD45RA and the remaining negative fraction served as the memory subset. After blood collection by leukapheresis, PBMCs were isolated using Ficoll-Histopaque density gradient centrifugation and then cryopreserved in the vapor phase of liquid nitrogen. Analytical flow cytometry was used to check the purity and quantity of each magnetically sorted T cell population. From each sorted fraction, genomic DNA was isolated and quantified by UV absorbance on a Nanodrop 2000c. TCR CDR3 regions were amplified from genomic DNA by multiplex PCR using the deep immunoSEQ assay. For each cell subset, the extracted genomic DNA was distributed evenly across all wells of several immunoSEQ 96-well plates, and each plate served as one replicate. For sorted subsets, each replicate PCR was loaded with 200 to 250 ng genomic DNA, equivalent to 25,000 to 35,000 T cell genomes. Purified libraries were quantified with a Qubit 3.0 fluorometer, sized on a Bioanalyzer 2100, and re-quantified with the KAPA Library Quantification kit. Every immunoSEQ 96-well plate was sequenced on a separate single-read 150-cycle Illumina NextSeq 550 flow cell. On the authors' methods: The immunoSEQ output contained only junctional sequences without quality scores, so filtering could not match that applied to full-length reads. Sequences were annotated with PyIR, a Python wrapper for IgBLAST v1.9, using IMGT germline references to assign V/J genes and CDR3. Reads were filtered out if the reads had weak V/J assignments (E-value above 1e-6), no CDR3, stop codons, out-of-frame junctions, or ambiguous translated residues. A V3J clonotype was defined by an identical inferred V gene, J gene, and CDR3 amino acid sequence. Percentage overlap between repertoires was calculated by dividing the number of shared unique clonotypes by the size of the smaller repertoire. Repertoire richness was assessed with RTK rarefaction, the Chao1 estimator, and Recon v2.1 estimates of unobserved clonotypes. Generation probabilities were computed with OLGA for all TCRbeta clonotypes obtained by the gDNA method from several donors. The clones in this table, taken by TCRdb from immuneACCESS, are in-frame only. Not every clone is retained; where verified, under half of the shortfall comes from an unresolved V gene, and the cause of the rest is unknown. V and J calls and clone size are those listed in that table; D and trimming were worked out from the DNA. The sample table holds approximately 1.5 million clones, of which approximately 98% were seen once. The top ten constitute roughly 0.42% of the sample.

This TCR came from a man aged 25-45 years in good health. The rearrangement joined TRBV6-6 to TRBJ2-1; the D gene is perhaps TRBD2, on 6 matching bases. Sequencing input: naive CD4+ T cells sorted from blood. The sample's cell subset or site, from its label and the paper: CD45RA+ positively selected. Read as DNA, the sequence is TGTGCCAGCAGTCCAAGGAGGGCGCAGTTCTTC. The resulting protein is CASSPRRAQFF.